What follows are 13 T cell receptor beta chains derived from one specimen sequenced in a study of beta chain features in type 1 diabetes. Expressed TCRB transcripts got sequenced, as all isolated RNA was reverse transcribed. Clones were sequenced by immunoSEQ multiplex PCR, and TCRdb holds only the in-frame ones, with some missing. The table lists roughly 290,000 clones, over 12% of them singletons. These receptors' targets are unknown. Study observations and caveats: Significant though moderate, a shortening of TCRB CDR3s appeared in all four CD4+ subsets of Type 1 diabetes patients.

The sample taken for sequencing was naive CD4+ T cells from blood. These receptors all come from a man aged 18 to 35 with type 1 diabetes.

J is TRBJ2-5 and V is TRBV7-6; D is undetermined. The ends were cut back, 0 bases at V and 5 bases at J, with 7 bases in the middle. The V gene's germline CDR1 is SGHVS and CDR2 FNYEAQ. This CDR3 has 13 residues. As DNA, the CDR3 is TGTGCCAGCAGCTTAGCGAGCTCCGAGACCCAGTACTTC. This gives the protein CASSLASSETQYF.

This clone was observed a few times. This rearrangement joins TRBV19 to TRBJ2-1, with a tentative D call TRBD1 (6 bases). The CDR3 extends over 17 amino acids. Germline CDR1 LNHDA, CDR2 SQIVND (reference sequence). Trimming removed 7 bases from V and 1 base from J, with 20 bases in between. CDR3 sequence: CASNPGDTRGSYNEQFF. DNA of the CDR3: TGTGCCAGTAATCCAGGGGACACCCGGGGATCCTACAATGAGCAGTTCTTC.

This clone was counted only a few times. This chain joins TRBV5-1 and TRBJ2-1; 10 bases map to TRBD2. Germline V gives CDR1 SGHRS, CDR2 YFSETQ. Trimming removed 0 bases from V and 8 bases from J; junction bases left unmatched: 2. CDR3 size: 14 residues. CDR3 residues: CASSLALAGDEQFF. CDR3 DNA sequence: TGCGCCAGCAGCTTGGCCCTAGCGGGAGATGAGCAGTTCTTC.

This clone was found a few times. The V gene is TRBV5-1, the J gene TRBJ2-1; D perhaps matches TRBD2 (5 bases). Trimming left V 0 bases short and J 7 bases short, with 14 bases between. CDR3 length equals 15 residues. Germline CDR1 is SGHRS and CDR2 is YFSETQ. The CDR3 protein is CASSLAEGLGNEQFF. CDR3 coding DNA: TGCGCCAGCAGCTTGGCCGAGGGCTTGGGGAATGAGCAGTTCTTC.

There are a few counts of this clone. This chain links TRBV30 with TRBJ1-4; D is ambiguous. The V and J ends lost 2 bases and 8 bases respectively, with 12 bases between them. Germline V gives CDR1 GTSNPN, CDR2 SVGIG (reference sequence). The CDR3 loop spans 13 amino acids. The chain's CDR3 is CAWSSGGGEKLFF. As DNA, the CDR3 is TGTGCCTGGAGTTCGGGAGGAGGGGAAAAACTGTTTTTT.

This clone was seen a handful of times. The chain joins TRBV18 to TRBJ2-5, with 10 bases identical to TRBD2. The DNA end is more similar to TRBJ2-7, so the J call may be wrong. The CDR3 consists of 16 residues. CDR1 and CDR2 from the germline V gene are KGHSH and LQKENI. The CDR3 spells CASSRTRLAGDDEQYF. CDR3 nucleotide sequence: TGTGCCAGCTCTCGAACCCGGCTAGCGGGAGATGACGAGCAGTACTTC.

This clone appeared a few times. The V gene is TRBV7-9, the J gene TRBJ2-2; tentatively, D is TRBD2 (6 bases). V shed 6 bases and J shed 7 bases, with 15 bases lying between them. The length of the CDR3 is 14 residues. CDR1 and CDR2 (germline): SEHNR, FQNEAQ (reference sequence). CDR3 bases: TGTGCCAGCAGACCCCCAGGAGGGGACGGGGAGCTGTTTTTT. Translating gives CASRPPGGDGELFF.

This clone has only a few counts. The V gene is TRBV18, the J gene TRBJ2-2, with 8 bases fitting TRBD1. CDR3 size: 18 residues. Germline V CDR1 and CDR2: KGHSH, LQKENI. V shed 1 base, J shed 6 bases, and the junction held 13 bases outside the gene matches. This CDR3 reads CASSPRGTGGTSAGELFF. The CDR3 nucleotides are TGTGCCAGCTCACCACGTGGAACAGGGGGAACGAGTGCCGGGGAGCTGTTTTTT.

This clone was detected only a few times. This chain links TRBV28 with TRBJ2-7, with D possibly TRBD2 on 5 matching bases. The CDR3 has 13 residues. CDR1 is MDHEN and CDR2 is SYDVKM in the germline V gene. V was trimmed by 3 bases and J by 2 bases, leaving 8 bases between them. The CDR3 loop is CASSLSEAYEQYF. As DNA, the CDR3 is TGTGCCAGCAGTTTGTCGGAGGCCTACGAGCAGTACTTC.

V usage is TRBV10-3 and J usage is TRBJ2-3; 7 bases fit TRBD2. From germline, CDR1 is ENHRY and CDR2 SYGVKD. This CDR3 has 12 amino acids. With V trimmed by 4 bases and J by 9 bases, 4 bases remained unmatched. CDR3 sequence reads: CAISVSGLTQYF. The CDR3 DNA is TGTGCCATCAGTGTATCGGGACTAACGCAGTATTTT.

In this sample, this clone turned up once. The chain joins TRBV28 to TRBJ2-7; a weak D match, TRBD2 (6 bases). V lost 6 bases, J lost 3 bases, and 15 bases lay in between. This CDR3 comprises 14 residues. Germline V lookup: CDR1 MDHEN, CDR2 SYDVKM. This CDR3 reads CASRYEGRIYEQYF. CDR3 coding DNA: TGTGCCAGCAGGTATGAGGGGAGGATCTACGAGCAGTACTTC.

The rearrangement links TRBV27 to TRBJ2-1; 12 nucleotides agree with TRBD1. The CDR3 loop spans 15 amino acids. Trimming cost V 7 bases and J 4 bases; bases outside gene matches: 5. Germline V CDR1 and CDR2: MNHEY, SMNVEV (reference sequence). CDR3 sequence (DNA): TGTGCCAGCACCAAGGGACAGGGGGCTTACAATGAGCAGTTCTTC. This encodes CASTKGQGAYNEQFF.

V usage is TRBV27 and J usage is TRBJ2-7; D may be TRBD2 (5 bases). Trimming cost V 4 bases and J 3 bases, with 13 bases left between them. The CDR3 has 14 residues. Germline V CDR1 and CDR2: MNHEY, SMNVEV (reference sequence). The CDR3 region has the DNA TGTGCCAGCAGTTCCCGGGGTAGATTCTACGAGCAGTACTTC. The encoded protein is CASSSRGRFYEQYF.